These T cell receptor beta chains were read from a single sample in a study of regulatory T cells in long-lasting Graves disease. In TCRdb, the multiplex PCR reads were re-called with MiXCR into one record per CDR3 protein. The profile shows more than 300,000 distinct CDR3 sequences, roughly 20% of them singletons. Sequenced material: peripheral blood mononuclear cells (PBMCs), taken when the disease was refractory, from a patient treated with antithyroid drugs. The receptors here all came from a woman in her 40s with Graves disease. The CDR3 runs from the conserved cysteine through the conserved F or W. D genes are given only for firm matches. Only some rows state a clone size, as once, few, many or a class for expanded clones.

CDR3nt: TGTGCCAGTAGTATAAGATTAGCGGGAGACCACTACAATGAGCAGTTCTTC; CDR3aa: CASSIRLAGDHYNEQFF; d_gene: TRBD2; abundance: few; v_gene: TRBV19; j_gene: TRBJ2-1
CDR3nt: TGTGCCAGCAAAGGGGGGGGTCGCAATGAGCAGTTCTTC; CDR3aa: CASKGGGRNEQFF; d_gene: .; abundance: .; v_gene: TRBV28; j_gene: TRBJ2-1
CDR3nt: TGCAGTGCTAGAGTTTGGAGGGGATCTAATGAAAAACTGTTTTTT; CDR3aa: CSARVWRGSNEKLFF; d_gene: .; abundance: .; v_gene: TRBV20-1; j_gene: TRBJ1-4
CDR3nt: TGTGCCATCAGTGAAGGATCGGGGCTTAGCAATCAGCCCCAGCATTTT; CDR3aa: CAISEGSGLSNQPQHF; d_gene: .; abundance: .; v_gene: TRBV10-3; j_gene: TRBJ1-5
CDR3nt: TGTGCCATCAGTGAGTCCCCCGGGAGGGCCAACTATGGCTACACCTTC; CDR3aa: CAISESPGRANYGYTF; d_gene: .; abundance: few; v_gene: TRBV10-3; j_gene: TRBJ1-2
CDR3nt: TGTGCCATCAGTGAAGGACCTAACTATGGCTACACCTTC; CDR3aa: CAISEGPNYGYTF; d_gene: .; abundance: .; v_gene: TRBV10-3; j_gene: TRBJ1-2
CDR3nt: TGTGCCAGCAGGATAGGAGGGGGGGGTTTCTTT; CDR3aa: CASRIGGGGFF; d_gene: .; abundance: .; v_gene: TRBV6-1; j_gene: TRBJ1-1
CDR3nt: TGTGCCAGCAGTTTCGGGGACAGGGGCTATGGCTACACCTTC; CDR3aa: CASSFGDRGYGYTF; d_gene: TRBD1; abundance: many; v_gene: TRBV28; j_gene: TRBJ1-2
CDR3nt: TGTGCCAGCAGTCCCGAGACTGCCGATAATGAAAAACTGTTTTTT; CDR3aa: CASSPETADNEKLFF; d_gene: .; abundance: many; v_gene: TRBV6-1; j_gene: TRBJ1-4
CDR3nt: TGTGCCAGCAGTTTTCAGGGGCCCGCTTACTATGGCTACACCTTC; CDR3aa: CASSFQGPAYYGYTF; d_gene: .; abundance: many; v_gene: TRBV28; j_gene: TRBJ1-2
CDR3nt: TGTGCCAGCAGTGTTAGTCTTGATCAGCCCCAGCATTTT; CDR3aa: CASSVSLDQPQHF; d_gene: .; abundance: many; v_gene: TRBV28; j_gene: TRBJ1-5
CDR3nt: TGTGCCAGCAGCGTATGGCCGACGAAGAGCTCCTACGAGCAGTACTTC; CDR3aa: CASSVWPTKSSYEQYF; d_gene: .; abundance: few; v_gene: TRBV9; j_gene: TRBJ2-7
CDR3nt: TGTGCCAGCACCCGGGGGCTTCAACCGATCTACGAGCAGTACTTC; CDR3aa: CASTRGLQPIYEQYF; d_gene: .; abundance: many; v_gene: TRBV28; j_gene: TRBJ2-7
CDR3nt: TGCAGTGCTAGCCCGGGACAGCCTGAAAAACTGTTTTTT; CDR3aa: CSASPGQPEKLFF; d_gene: TRBD1; abundance: many; v_gene: TRBV20-1; j_gene: TRBJ1-4
CDR3nt: TGCAGCGTTGATGCCTCCGCCGCGGTGAACACCGGGGAGCTGTTTTTT; CDR3aa: CSVDASAAVNTGELFF; d_gene: .; abundance: .; v_gene: TRBV29-1; j_gene: TRBJ2-2
CDR3nt: TGTGCCAGCAGCCTTGGACATGGTCTCCTCTCCTATGGCTACACCTTC; CDR3aa: CASSLGHGLLSYGYTF; d_gene: .; abundance: many; v_gene: TRBV7-9; j_gene: TRBJ1-2
CDR3nt: TGTGCCAGCAGTTTACGACCCACAGGGACTGAAGCTTTCTTT; CDR3aa: CASSLRPTGTEAFF; d_gene: .; abundance: many; v_gene: TRBV27; j_gene: TRBJ1-1
CDR3nt: TGCAGTGCCCTGTCCGGACTAGCGGGAGGGCCGGGGGGAGAGACCCAGTACTTC; CDR3aa: CSALSGLAGGPGGETQYF; d_gene: TRBD2; abundance: many; v_gene: TRBV20-1; j_gene: TRBJ2-5
CDR3nt: TGTGCCAGCAGTTTGCCCGGGGTCCGCCGGGGGGAGACCCAGTACTTC; CDR3aa: CASSLPGVRRGETQYF; d_gene: .; abundance: many; v_gene: TRBV28; j_gene: TRBJ2-5
CDR3nt: TGCAGTGCTAGAGCGGGAGTCGCGGTCGGGGAGCTGTTTTTT; CDR3aa: CSARAGVAVGELFF; d_gene: .; abundance: few; v_gene: TRBV20-1; j_gene: TRBJ2-2
CDR3nt: TGTGCCAGCAGTTACTCGATAGGTGAACCCAACACTGAAGCTTTCTTT; CDR3aa: CASSYSIGEPNTEAFF; d_gene: .; abundance: few; v_gene: TRBV6-5; j_gene: TRBJ1-1
CDR3nt: TGTGCCAGCAGTGACCGGCTAGCGGGAGGGCGGTACAATGAGCAGTTCTTC; CDR3aa: CASSDRLAGGRYNEQFF; d_gene: TRBD2; abundance: .; v_gene: TRBV12-3/TRBV12-4; j_gene: TRBJ2-1
CDR3nt: TGCAGTGCTAGAGATCGTAGGACAGGGAATCCCGAGCAGTACTTC; CDR3aa: CSARDRRTGNPEQYF; d_gene: TRBD1; abundance: many; v_gene: TRBV20-1; j_gene: TRBJ2-7
CDR3nt: TGTGCCAGCAGCTTTAAGGATCATTGGTCCCAGCAGTACTTC; CDR3aa: CASSFKDHWSQQYF; d_gene: .; abundance: many; v_gene: TRBV2; j_gene: TRBJ2-7
CDR3nt: TGTGCCACCAGCGGAGGACTAGCGGGGTCCTCTGGGGCCAACGTCCTGACTTTC; CDR3aa: CATSGGLAGSSGANVLTF; d_gene: TRBD2; abundance: many; v_gene: TRBV15; j_gene: TRBJ2-6
CDR3nt: TGTGCCAGCAGCGTAGGCGGAGATCACGAGCAGTACTTC; CDR3aa: CASSVGGDHEQYF; d_gene: .; abundance: few; v_gene: TRBV9; j_gene: TRBJ2-7
CDR3nt: TGTGCCAGCAGTGAAAACAGGGGAAGCGGGGAGCTGTTTTTT; CDR3aa: CASSENRGSGELFF; d_gene: TRBD1; abundance: few; v_gene: TRBV6-1; j_gene: TRBJ2-2
CDR3nt: TGTGCCAGCAGTCCGGCCTACGAGCAGTACTTC; CDR3aa: CASSPAYEQYF; d_gene: .; abundance: many; v_gene: TRBV28; j_gene: TRBJ2-7
CDR3nt: TGTGCCAGCAGCTTGAGCCCGGACAAACCAACCTACGAGCAGTACTTC; CDR3aa: CASSLSPDKPTYEQYF; d_gene: .; abundance: few; v_gene: TRBV7-2; j_gene: TRBJ2-7
CDR3nt: TGTGCCAGCAGTTGGGGGGGCCCAAACATCTACGAGCAGTACTTC; CDR3aa: CASSWGGPNIYEQYF; d_gene: .; abundance: many; v_gene: TRBV28; j_gene: TRBJ2-7
CDR3nt: TGTGCCAGTAGGTATACTGACAGGGGAACGGATCAGCCCCAGCATTTT; CDR3aa: CASRYTDRGTDQPQHF; d_gene: TRBD1; abundance: .; v_gene: TRBV19; j_gene: TRBJ1-5
CDR3nt: TGCAGTGCTCCCGGACAGTCCGAGACCCAGTACTTC; CDR3aa: CSAPGQSETQYF; d_gene: .; abundance: many; v_gene: TRBV20-1; j_gene: TRBJ2-5
CDR3nt: TGCAGCGTTGCGGCGGTGGAGGGAGGGCAGTACTTC; CDR3aa: CSVAAVEGGQYF; d_gene: .; abundance: many; v_gene: TRBV29-1; j_gene: TRBJ2-7
CDR3nt: TGTGCCAGCAGACCGATCCGGGGCCTCCGGGTGCGCTATGGCTACACCTTC; CDR3aa: CASRPIRGLRVRYGYTF; d_gene: .; abundance: many; v_gene: TRBV11-2; j_gene: TRBJ1-2
CDR3nt: TGTGCCAGCAGCTTAAGAGGGGTAGCGGCGTCTGGGGAGCAGTACTTC; CDR3aa: CASSLRGVAASGEQYF; d_gene: .; abundance: .; v_gene: TRBV7-9; j_gene: TRBJ2-7
CDR3nt: TGTGCCAGCAGTTTACCCTACGGTGAGCAGTACTTC; CDR3aa: CASSLPYGEQYF; d_gene: .; abundance: many; v_gene: TRBV28; j_gene: TRBJ2-7
CDR3nt: TGTGCCAGCAGTGAGTCGGCCCTACCCACAACTAACTATGGCTACACCTTC; CDR3aa: CASSESALPTTNYGYTF; d_gene: .; abundance: many; v_gene: TRBV2; j_gene: TRBJ1-2
CDR3nt: TGTGCCAGCAATCGACAAATGGGTACTGAAGCTTTCTTT; CDR3aa: CASNRQMGTEAFF; d_gene: .; abundance: few; v_gene: TRBV6-2/TRBV6-3; j_gene: TRBJ1-1
CDR3nt: TGTGCCAGCAGCCAGCCTACCGGGAACCATAATTCACCCCTCCACTTT; CDR3aa: CASSQPTGNHNSPLHF; d_gene: .; abundance: .; v_gene: TRBV6-1; j_gene: TRBJ1-6
CDR3nt: TGCAGTGCGCGACTAGCGGGTACTATCATCCAAGAGACCCAGTACTTC; CDR3aa: CSARLAGTIIQETQYF; d_gene: TRBD2; abundance: many; v_gene: TRBV20-1; j_gene: TRBJ2-5
CDR3nt: TGTGCCAGCAGTTTGGGCCCCCGGGGGAGCAGCAATCAGCCCCAGCATTTT; CDR3aa: CASSLGPRGSSNQPQHF; d_gene: .; abundance: .; v_gene: TRBV6-2/TRBV6-3; j_gene: TRBJ1-5
CDR3nt: TGTGCCAGCAGTTTGCCGGGACAGGGGGCCTGGGGGCAGTTCTTC; CDR3aa: CASSLPGQGAWGQFF; d_gene: TRBD1; abundance: once; v_gene: TRBV28; j_gene: TRBJ2-1
CDR3nt: TGTGCCAGCAGTGTCCGAAAGGGGTGGGAGAACACTGAAGCTTTCTTT; CDR3aa: CASSVRKGWENTEAFF; d_gene: .; abundance: .; v_gene: TRBV6-1; j_gene: TRBJ1-1
CDR3nt: TGTGCCAGCAGTATCACAGGGGCGCCCTATGGCTACACCTTC; CDR3aa: CASSITGAPYGYTF; d_gene: TRBD1; abundance: many; v_gene: TRBV28; j_gene: TRBJ1-2
CDR3nt: TGCGCCAGCAGCCAAGGACAGGGGTTTAGGGACCAGTACTTC; CDR3aa: CASSQGQGFRDQYF; d_gene: TRBD1; abundance: few; v_gene: TRBV4-1; j_gene: TRBJ2-5
CDR3nt: TGCAGTGCGACCCGGACTAGCGGGCGCACAGATACGCAGTATTTT; CDR3aa: CSATRTSGRTDTQYF; d_gene: TRBD2; abundance: .; v_gene: TRBV20-1; j_gene: TRBJ2-3
CDR3nt: TGTGCCAGCTCACGAGATCAGGGGTCTGAAGCTTTCTTT; CDR3aa: CASSRDQGSEAFF; d_gene: .; abundance: .; v_gene: TRBV18; j_gene: TRBJ1-1
CDR3nt: TGTGTCAGCAGATCTCATGGACTAGCGGGAGTACAAGAGACCCAGTACTTC; CDR3aa: CVSRSHGLAGVQETQYF; d_gene: TRBD2; abundance: .; v_gene: TRBV28; j_gene: TRBJ2-5
CDR3nt: TGTGCCAGCAGTCCTGGCGGGAAAACCTACGAGCAGTACTTC; CDR3aa: CASSPGGKTYEQYF; d_gene: .; abundance: few; v_gene: TRBV12-3/TRBV12-4; j_gene: TRBJ2-7
CDR3nt: TGTGCCAGCAGCGTCCCCCCTGGCGGAAGTTTCGGGGAGCTGTTTTTT; CDR3aa: CASSVPPGGSFGELFF; d_gene: .; abundance: .; v_gene: TRBV9; j_gene: TRBJ2-2
CDR3nt: TGTGCCAGCAGCTTAGCAGGCAGGGGGCTTATGAACACTGAAGCTTTCTTT; CDR3aa: CASSLAGRGLMNTEAFF; d_gene: TRBD1; abundance: once; v_gene: TRBV7-8; j_gene: TRBJ1-1
CDR3nt: TGTGCCAGCACCCAAACAGGGAGTTCACCCCTCCACTTT; CDR3aa: CASTQTGSSPLHF; d_gene: .; abundance: .; v_gene: TRBV12-3/TRBV12-4; j_gene: TRBJ1-6
CDR3nt: TGTGCCATCAGTGACATCCTCGTGAACACTGAAGCTTTCTTT; CDR3aa: CAISDILVNTEAFF; d_gene: .; abundance: many; v_gene: TRBV10-3; j_gene: TRBJ1-1